These 4 T cell receptor beta chains originate from one sample sequenced in a study of OX40 agonist ivuxolimab in advanced cancers. TCRdb's table, derived via immunoSEQ multiplex PCR, lists solely in-frame clones and lacks some. The sample gives tens of thousands of clones, roughly 90% of which show up once; approximately 1% is in the top ten. Source: CD4+ or CD8+ T cells sorted from blood, taken in a trial of the OX40 agonist ivuxolimab. These receptors came from an adult with an advanced solid tumor such as melanoma, head and neck, liver or kidney cancer.

This clone appeared a single time. The chain employs TRBV6-6 and TRBJ1-1; 11 bases line up with TRBD1. V was clipped by 6 bases and J by 10 bases; unmatched bases: 4. This CDR3 has 12 amino acids. CDR1 MNHNY and CDR2 SVGAGI come from the germline V gene (reference sequence). The CDR3 DNA is TGTGCCAGCAGGACGGACAGGGGGCCAGCTTTCTTT. This codes for CASRTDRGPAFF.

This chain connects TRBV7-2 to TRBJ2-2; 9 bases are a match to TRBD2. Germline V gene sequence: CDR1 SGHTA, CDR2 FQGNSA. The ends lost 5 bases at V and 1 base at J; junction bases unmatched: 2. The CDR3 contains 15 residues. In DNA form, the CDR3 reads TGTGCCAGCAGCAAACTAGCGGGGAACACCGGGGAGCTGTTTTTT. Amino acids: CASSKLAGNTGELFF.

The V and J genes are TRBV2 and TRBJ1-1; D possibly corresponds to TRBD1 (5 bases). The length of the CDR3 is 13 residues. In germline, CDR1 is SNHLY, CDR2 FYNNEI. V shed 10 bases and J shed 0 bases, with 12 bases lying between them. Here the CDR3 DNA reads TGTGCCACTAGCAGGGATTTGAACACTGAAGCTTTCTTT. This translates into CATSRDLNTEAFF.

The chain recombines TRBV27 with TRBJ2-7; 8 nucleotides line up with TRBD1. V lost 6 bases to trimming and J lost 1 base; unmatched junction nucleotides: 5. This CDR3 contains 14 residues. The germline V gene has CDR1 MNHEY and CDR2 SMNVEV (reference sequence). In DNA form, the CDR3 reads TGTGCCAGCAGACCGGACAGGGCTTCCTACGAGCAGTACTTC. It specifies CASRPDRASYEQYF.